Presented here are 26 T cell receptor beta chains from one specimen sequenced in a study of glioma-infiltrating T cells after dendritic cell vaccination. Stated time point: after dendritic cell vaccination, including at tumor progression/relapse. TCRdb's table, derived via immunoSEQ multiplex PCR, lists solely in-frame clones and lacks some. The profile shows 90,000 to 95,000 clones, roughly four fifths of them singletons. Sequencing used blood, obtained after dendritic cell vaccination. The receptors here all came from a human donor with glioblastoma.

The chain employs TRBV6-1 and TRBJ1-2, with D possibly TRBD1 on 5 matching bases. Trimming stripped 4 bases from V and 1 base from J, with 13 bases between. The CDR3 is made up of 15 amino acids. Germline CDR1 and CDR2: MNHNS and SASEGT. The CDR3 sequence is CASSVSGQVNYGYTF. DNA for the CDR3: TGTGCCAGCAGTGTTTCCGGACAAGTTAACTATGGCTACACCTTC.

The CDR3 DNA is TGTGCCAGCAGTTACTCATGGGGGGACTACGAGCAGTACTTC. Amino acids: CASSYSWGDYEQYF. The chain is built from TRBV6-5 and TRBJ2-7, with D perhaps matching TRBD2 (6 bases). This CDR3 contains 14 residues. The V end lost 0 bases, the J end lost 3 bases, and 9 bases lay between the germline ends. Germline V lookup: CDR1 MNHEY, CDR2 SVGAGI.

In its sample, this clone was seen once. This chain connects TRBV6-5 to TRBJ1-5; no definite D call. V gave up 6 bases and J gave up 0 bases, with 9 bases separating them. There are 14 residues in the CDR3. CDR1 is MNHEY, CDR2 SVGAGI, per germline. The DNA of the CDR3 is TGTGCCAGCAGATCCGGGAATAGCAATCAGCCCCAGCATTTT. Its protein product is CASRSGNSNQPQHF.

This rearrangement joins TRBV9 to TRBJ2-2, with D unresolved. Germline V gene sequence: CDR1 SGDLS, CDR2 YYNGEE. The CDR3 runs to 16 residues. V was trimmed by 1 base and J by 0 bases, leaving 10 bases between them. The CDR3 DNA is TGTGCCAGCAGCGTATTTTCCAGCGCGAACACCGGGGAGCTGTTTTTT. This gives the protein CASSVFSSANTGELFF.

The CDR3 sequence is CASSQVTGNSNQPQHF. CDR3 DNA: TGTGCCAGCAGCCAAGTAACAGGGAATAGCAATCAGCCCCAGCATTTT. The chain employs TRBV14 and TRBJ1-5, with TRBD1 as a possible D gene (6 bases). The CDR3 loop spans 16 amino acids. Per the germline V gene, CDR1 is SGHDN and CDR2 is FVKESK. Trimming removed 1 base at V and 0 bases at J, with 10 bases between.

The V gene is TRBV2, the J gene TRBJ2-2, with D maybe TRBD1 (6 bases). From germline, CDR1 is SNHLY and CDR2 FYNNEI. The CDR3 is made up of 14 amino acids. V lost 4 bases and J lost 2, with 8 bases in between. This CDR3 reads CASSGTDNTGELFF. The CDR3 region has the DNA TGTGCCAGCAGTGGGACAGATAACACCGGGGAGCTGTTTTTT.

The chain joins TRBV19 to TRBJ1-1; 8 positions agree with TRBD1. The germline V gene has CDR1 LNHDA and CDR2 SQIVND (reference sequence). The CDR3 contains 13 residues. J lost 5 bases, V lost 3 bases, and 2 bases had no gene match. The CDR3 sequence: CASSMGQATEAFF. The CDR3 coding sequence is TGTGCCAGTAGTATGGGACAGGCTACTGAAGCTTTCTTT. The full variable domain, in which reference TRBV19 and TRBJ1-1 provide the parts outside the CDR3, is DGGITQSPKYLFRKEGQNVTLSCEQNLNHDAMYWYRQDPGQGLRLIYYSQIVNDFQKGDIAEGYSVSREKKESFPLTVTSAQKNPTAFYLCASSMGQATEAFFGQGTRLTVV.

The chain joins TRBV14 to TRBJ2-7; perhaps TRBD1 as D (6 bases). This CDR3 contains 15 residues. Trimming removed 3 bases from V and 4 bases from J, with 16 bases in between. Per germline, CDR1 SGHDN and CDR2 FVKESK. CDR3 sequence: CASSHVDRLTYEQYF. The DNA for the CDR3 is TGTGCCAGCAGCCACGTAGACAGGCTTACTTACGAGCAGTACTTC.

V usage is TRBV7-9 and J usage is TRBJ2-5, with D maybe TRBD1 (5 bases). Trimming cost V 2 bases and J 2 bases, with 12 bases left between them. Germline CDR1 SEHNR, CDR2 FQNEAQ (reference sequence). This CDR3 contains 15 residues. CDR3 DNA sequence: TGTGCCAGCAGCTTAATGCAGGGTGGTCAAGAGACCCAGTACTTC. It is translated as CASSLMQGGQETQYF.

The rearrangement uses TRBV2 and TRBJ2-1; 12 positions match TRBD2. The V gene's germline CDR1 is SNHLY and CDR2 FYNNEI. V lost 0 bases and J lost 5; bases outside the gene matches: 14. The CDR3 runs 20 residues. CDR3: CASSEARGMTSGGQDNEQFF. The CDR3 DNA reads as TGTGCCAGCAGTGAAGCGCGGGGAATGACTAGCGGGGGACAGGACAATGAGCAGTTCTTC. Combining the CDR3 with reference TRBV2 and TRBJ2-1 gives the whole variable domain EPEVTQTPSHQVTQMGQEVILRCVPISNHLYFYWYRQILGQKVEFLVSFYNNEISEKSEIFDDQFSVERPDGSNFTLKIRSTKLEDSAMYFCASSEARGMTSGGQDNEQFFGPGTRLTVL.

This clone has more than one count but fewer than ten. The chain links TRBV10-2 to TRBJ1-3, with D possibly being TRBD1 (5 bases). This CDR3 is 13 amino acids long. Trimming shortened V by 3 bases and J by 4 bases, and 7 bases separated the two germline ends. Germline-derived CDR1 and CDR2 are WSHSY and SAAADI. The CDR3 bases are TGCGCCAGCAGTGACCAGGGCGGAAACACCATATATTTT. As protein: CASSDQGGNTIYF.

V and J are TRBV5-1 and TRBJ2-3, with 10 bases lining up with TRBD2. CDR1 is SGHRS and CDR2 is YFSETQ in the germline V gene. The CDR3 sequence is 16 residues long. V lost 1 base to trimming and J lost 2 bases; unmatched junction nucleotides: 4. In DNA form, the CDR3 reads TGCGCCAGCAGCTTGAGAGCGGGAGGGCTCACAGATACGCAGTATTTT. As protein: CASSLRAGGLTDTQYF.

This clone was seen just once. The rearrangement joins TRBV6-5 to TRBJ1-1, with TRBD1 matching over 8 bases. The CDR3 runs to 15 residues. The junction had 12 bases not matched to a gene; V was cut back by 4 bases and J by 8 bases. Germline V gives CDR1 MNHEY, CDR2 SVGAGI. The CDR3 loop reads CASSSNMDRAGEAFF. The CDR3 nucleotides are TGTGCCAGCAGTTCCAACATGGACAGGGCTGGGGAAGCTTTCTTT.

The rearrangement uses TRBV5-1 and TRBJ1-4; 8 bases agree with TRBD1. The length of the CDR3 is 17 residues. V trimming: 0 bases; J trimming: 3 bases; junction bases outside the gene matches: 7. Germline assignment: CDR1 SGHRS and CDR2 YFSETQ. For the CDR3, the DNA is TGCGCCAGCAGCTTGGGTGGACAGGGTTCGGCTAATGAAAAACTGTTTTTT. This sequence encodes CASSLGGQGSANEKLFF. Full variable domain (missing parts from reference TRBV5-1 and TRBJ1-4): KAGVTQTPRYLIKTRGQQVTLSCSPISGHRSVSWYQQTPGQGLQFLFEYFSETQRNKGNFPGRFSGRQFSNSRSEMNVSTLELGDSALYLCASSLGGQGSANEKLFFGSGTQLSVL.

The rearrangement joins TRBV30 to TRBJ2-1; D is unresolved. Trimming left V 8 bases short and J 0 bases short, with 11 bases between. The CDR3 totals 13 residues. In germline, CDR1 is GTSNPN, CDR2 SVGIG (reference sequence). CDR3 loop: CAHDKSSYNEQFF. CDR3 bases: TGTGCCCACGATAAGAGCTCCTACAATGAGCAGTTCTTC.

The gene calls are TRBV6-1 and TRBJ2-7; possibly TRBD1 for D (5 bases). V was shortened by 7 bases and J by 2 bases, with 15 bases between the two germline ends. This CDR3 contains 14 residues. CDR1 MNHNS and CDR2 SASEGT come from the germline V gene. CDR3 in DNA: TGTGCCAGCATGACAGCTCCTGGACCCTACGAGCAGTACTTC. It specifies CASMTAPGPYEQYF.

CDR3 amino acids: CASSLGLTRNGELFF. The CDR3 DNA reads TGCGCCAGCAGCTTGGGACTGACCCGAAACGGGGAGCTGTTTTTT. This chain links TRBV5-1 with TRBJ2-2; D unresolved. Germline V gives CDR1 SGHRS, CDR2 YFSETQ. The CDR3 is made up of 15 amino acids. V was clipped by 0 bases and J by 7 bases, with 13 bases between them.

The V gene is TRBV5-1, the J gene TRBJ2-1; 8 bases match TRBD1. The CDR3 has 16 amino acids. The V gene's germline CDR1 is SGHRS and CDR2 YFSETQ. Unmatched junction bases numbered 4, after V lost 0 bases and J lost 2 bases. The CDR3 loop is CASSLDAGGPYNEQFF. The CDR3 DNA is TGCGCCAGCAGCTTGGATGCAGGGGGCCCCTACAATGAGCAGTTCTTC.

In nucleotides, the CDR3 is TGTGCTAGTGGGTCCATCAATTGGGGCCGGACTGAAGCTTTCTTT. Its protein is CASGSINWGRTEAFF. The chain links TRBV12-5 to TRBJ1-1; D is possibly TRBD1 (5 bases). V lost 6 bases to trimming and J lost 5 bases, with 19 bases between them. This CDR3 is built from 15 residues. Germline CDR1 and CDR2: LGHNT and FRNRAP.

The CDR3 sequence is CASSVSGSTLHF. The CDR3 coding sequence is TGTGCCAGCAGCGTCTCAGGGTCGACCCTCCACTTT. This chain joins TRBV28 and TRBJ1-6; the D gene is possibly TRBD1 (5 bases). From germline, CDR1 is MDHEN and CDR2 SYDVKM. Trimming pared 6 bases from V and 14 bases from J, leaving 14 bases between. This CDR3 has 12 residues.

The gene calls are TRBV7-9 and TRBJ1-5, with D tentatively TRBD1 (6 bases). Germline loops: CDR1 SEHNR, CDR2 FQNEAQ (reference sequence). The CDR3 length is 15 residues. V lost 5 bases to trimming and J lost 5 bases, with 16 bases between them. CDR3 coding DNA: TGTGCCAGCAGCCCACAGGGACCCCTCGATCAGCCCCAGCATTTT. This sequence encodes CASSPQGPLDQPQHF.

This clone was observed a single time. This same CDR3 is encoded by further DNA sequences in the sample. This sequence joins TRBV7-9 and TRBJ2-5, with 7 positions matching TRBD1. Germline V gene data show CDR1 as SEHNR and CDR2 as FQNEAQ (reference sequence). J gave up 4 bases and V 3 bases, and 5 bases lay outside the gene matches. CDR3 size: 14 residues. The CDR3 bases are TGTGCCAGCAGCTTCTCAGGGGGTCGAGAGACCCAGTACTTC. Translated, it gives CASSFSGGRETQYF.

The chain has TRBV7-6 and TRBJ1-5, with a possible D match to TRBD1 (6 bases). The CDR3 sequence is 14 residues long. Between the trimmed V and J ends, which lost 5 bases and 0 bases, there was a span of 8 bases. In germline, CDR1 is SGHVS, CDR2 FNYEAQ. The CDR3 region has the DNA TGTGCCAGCAGCGTGGACAGTAGCAATCAGCCCCAGCATTTT. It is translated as CASSVDSSNQPQHF.

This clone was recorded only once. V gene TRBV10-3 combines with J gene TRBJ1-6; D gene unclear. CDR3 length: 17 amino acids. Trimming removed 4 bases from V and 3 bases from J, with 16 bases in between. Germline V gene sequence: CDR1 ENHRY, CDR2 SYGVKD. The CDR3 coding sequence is TGTGCCATCAGTGCGGACCCGGGAATCGTCTATAATTCACCCCTCCACTTT. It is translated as CAISADPGIVYNSPLHF.

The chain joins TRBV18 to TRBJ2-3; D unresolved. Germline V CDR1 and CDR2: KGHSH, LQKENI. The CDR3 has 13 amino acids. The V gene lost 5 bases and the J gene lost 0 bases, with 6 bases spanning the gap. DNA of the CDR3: TGTGCCAGCTCAGGGCCTAGCACAGATACGCAGTATTTT. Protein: CASSGPSTDTQYF.

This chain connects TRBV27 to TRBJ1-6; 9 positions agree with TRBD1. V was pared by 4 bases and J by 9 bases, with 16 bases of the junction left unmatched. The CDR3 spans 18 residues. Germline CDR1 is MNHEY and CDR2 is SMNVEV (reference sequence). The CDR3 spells CASSYLPRTGDLRSPLHF. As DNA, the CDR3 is TGTGCCAGCAGTTACTTACCTAGGACAGGGGATTTGCGTTCACCCCTCCACTTT.